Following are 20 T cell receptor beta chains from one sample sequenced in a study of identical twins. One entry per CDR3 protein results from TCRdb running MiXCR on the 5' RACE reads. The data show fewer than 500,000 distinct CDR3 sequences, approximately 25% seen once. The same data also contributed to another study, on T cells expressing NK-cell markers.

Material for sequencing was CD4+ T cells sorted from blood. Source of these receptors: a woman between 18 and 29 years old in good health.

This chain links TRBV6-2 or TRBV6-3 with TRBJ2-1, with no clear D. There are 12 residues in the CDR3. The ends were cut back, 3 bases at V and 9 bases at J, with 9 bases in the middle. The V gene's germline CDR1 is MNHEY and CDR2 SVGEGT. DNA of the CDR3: TGTGCCAGCAGTTATAAGGACCTTGAGCAGTTCTTC. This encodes CASSYKDLEQFF.

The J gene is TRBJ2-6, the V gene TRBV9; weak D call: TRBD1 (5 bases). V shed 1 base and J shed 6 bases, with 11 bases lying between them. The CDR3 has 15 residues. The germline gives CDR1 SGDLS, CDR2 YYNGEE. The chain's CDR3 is CASSVQSGLANVLTF. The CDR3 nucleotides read TGTGCCAGCAGCGTACAATCAGGGCTGGCCAACGTCCTGACTTTC.

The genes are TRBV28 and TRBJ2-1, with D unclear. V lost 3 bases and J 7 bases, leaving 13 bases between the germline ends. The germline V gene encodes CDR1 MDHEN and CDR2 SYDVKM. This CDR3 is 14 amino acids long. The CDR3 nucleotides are TGTGCCAGCAGTTTTGGTAGCCCCAGGAATGAGCAGTTCTTC. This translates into CASSFGSPRNEQFF. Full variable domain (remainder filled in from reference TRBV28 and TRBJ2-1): DVKVTQSSRYLVKRTGEKVFLECVQDMDHENMFWYRQDPGLGLRLIYFSYDVKMKEKGDIPEGYSVSREKKERFSLILESASTNQTSMYLCASSFGSPRNEQFFGPGTRLTVL.

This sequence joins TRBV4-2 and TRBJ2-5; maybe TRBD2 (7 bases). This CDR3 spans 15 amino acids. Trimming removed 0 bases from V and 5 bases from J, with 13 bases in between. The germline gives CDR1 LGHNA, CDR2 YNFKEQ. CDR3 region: CASSQERGGLETQYF. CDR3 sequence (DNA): TGTGCCAGCAGCCAAGAGAGGGGGGGCCTGGAGACCCAGTACTTC.

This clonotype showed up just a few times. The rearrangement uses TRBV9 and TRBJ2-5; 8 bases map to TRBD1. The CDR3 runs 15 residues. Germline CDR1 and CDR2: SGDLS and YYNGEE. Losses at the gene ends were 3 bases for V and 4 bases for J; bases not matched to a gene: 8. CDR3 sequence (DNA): TGTGCCAGCAGCGAGGGACAGGTCTGGACAGAGACCCAGTACTTC. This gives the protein CASSEGQVWTETQYF.

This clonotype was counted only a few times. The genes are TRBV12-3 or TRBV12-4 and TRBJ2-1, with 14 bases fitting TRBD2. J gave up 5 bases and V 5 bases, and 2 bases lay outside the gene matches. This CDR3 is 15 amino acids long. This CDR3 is CASSRLAGGDNEQFF. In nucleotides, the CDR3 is TGTGCCAGCAGTAGACTAGCGGGAGGGGACAATGAGCAGTTCTTC.

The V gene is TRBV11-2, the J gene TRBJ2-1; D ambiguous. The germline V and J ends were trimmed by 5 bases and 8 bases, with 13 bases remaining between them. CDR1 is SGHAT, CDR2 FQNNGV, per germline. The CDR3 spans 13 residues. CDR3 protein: CASSTGAGYEQFF. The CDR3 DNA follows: TGTGCCAGCAGCACCGGAGCAGGCTATGAGCAGTTCTTC. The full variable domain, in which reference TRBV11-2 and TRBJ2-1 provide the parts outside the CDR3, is EAGVAQSPRYKIIEKRQSVAFWCNPISGHATLYWYQQILGQGPKLLIQFQNNGVVDDSQLPKDRFSAERLKGVDSTLKIQPAKLEDSAVYLCASSTGAGYEQFFGPGTRLTVL.

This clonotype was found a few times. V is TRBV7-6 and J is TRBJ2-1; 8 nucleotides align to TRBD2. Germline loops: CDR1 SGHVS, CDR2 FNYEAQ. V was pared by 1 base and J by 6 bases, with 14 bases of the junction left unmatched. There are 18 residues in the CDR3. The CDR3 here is CASSLVQSPGTSFNEQFF. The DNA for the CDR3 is TGTGCCAGCAGCTTAGTGCAGAGCCCCGGGACTAGTTTCAATGAGCAGTTCTTC.

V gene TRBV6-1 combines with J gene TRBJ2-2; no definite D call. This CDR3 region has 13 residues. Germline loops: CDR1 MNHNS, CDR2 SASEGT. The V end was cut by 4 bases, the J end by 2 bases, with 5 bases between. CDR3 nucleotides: TGTGCCAGCAGTGGAACTAACACCGGGGAGCTGTTTTTT. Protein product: CASSGTNTGELFF.

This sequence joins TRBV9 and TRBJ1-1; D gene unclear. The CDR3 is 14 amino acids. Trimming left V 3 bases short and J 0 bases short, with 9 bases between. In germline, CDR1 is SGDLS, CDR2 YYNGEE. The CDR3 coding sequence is TGTGCCAGCAGCGGCCAAAACATGAACACTGAAGCTTTCTTT. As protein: CASSGQNMNTEAFF.

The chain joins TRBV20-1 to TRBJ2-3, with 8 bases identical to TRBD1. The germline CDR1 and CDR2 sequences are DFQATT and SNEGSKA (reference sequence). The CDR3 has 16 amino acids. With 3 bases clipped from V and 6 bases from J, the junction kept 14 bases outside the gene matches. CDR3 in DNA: TGCAGTGCTAGTTCTCTCCGACAGGGGAGAGCGGATACGCAGTATTTT. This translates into CSASSLRQGRADTQYF.

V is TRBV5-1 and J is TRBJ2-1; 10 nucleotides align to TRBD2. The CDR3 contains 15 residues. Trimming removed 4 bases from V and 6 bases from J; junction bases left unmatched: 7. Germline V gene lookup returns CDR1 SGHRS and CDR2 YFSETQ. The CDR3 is CASSPRGTSVNEQFF. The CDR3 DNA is TGCGCCAGCAGCCCGAGGGGGACTAGCGTCAATGAGCAGTTCTTC.

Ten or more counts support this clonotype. The CDR3 reads CASSLESRGQYF. The CDR3 DNA reads as TGTGCCAGCAGCTTGGAATCCCGGGGGCAGTACTTC. The V and J genes are TRBV11-2 and TRBJ2-7, with D perhaps matching TRBD2 (5 bases). V lost 3 bases and J 9 bases, leaving 12 bases between the germline ends. The CDR3 totals 12 residues. Germline-derived CDR1 and CDR2 are SGHAT and FQNNGV.

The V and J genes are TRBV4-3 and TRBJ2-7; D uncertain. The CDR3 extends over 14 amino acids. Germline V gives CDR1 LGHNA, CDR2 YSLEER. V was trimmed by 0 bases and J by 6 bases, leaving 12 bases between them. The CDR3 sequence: CASSQDWSAGEQYF. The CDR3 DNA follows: TGCGCCAGCAGCCAAGATTGGTCAGCCGGCGAGCAGTACTTC.

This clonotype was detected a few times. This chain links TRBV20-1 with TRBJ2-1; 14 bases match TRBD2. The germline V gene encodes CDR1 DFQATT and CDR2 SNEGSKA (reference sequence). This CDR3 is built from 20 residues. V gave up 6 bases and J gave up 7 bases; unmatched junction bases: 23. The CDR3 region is CSAQRRRGLAGAWGRNEQFF. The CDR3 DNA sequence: TGCAGTGCCCAACGTCGGAGGGGACTAGCGGGAGCATGGGGAAGGAATGAGCAGTTCTTC.

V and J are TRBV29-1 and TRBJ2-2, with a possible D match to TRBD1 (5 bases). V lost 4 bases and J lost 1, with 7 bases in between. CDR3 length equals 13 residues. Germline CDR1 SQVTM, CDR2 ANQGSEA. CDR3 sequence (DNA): TGCAGCGTTGGTAGGGGGAACACCGGGGAGCTGTTTTTT. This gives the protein CSVGRGNTGELFF.

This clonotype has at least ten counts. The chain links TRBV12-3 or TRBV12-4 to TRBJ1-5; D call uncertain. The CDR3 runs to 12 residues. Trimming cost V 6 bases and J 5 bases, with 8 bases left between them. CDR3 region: CASSFGDQPQHF. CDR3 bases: TGTGCCAGCAGCTTTGGGGATCAGCCCCAGCATTTT.

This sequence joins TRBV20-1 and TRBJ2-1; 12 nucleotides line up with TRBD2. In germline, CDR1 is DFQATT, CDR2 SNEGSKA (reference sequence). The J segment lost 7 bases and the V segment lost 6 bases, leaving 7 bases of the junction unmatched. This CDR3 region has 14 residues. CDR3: CSAAPSGRGNEQFF. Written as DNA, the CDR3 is TGCAGTGCCGCACCTAGCGGGAGGGGAAATGAGCAGTTCTTC.

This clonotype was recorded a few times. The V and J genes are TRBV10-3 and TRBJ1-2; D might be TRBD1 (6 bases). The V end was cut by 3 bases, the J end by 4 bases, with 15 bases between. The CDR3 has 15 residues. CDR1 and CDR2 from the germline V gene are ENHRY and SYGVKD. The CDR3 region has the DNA TGTGCCATCAGTGACCTAGGGGGTATTGGCTATGGCTACACCTTC. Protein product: CAISDLGGIGYGYTF.

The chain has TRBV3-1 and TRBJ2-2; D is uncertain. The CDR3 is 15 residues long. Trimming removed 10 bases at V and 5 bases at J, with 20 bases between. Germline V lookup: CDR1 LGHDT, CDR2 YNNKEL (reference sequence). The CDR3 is CATCQDSGITGELFF. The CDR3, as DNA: TGTGCCACCTGCCAAGATTCGGGTATAACCGGGGAGCTGTTTTTT. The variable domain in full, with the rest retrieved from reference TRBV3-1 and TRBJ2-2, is DTAVSQTPKYLVTQMGNDKSIKCEQNLGHDTMYWYKQDSKKFLKIMFSYNNKELIINETVPNRFSPKSPDKAHLNLHINSLELGDSAVYFCATCQDSGITGELFFGEGSRLTVL.